These 11 T cell receptor beta chains were all obtained from the same sample, sequenced in a study of cytomegalovirus exposure and HLA in healthy donors. The table came from immunoSEQ multiplex PCR; TCRdb's copy has only in-frame clones and leaves some out. The sample holds about 150,000 clones, less than 90% seen once. The specimen was PBMCs. These receptor sequences come from a man aged 18 to 29 in good health and CMV-seropositive.

The chain links TRBV11-2 to TRBJ1-3; tentatively, D is TRBD1 (6 bases). Trimming stripped 10 bases from V and 0 bases from J, with 22 bases between. This CDR3 spans 17 amino acids. CDR1 and CDR2 (germline): SGHAT, FQNNGV. The CDR3 loop is CATRGSTQDFSGNTIYF. CDR3 in DNA: TGTGCCACCAGGGGCAGTACTCAAGATTTCTCTGGAAACACCATATATTTT.

In this sample, this clone turned up a few times. The chain's CDR3 is CASSLASGQDYGYTF. Written as DNA, the CDR3 is TGCGCCAGCAGCTTGGCGTCCGGCCAGGACTATGGCTACACCTTC. The chain recombines TRBV5-1 with TRBJ1-2, with unresolved D. The CDR3 length is 15 residues. Germline V gene data show CDR1 as SGHRS and CDR2 as YFSETQ. Trimming pared 0 bases from V and 3 bases from J, leaving 12 bases between.

This chain uses TRBV9 with TRBJ2-1, with 8 bases lining up with TRBD2. Per the germline V gene, CDR1 is SGDLS and CDR2 is YYNGEE. The CDR3 is 16 amino acids. J was trimmed by 4 bases and V by 4 bases; bases with no gene match: 10. The CDR3 protein is CASSLRTSTIYNEQFF. CDR3 nucleotides: TGTGCCAGCAGCCTCCGGACTAGCACGATATACAATGAGCAGTTCTTC.

The V call is TRBV11-3, the J call TRBJ1-1; no definite D call. Trimming stripped 3 bases from V and 1 base from J, with 3 bases between. CDR3 size: 12 residues. Germline V gives CDR1 SGHNT, CDR2 YENEEA. The CDR3 DNA sequence: TGTGCCAGCAGCTTCGGGAACACTGAAGCTTTCTTT. It is translated as CASSFGNTEAFF.

The genes are TRBV6-5 and TRBJ2-3; D possibly corresponds to TRBD1 (6 bases). The CDR3 runs 13 residues. Trimming pared 7 bases from V and 0 bases from J, leaving 8 bases between. Per the germline V gene, CDR1 is MNHEY and CDR2 is SVGAGI. CDR3 in DNA: TGTGCCAGCAAGGACAGTAGCACAGATACGCAGTATTTT. It is translated as CASKDSSTDTQYF.

The V and J genes are TRBV15 and TRBJ2-5; D possibly corresponds to TRBD2 (5 bases). V was clipped by 2 bases and J by 5 bases, with 18 bases between them. Per germline, CDR1 LNHNV and CDR2 YYDKDF (reference sequence). This CDR3 contains 16 residues. The CDR3 protein is CATSRPNGLALETQYF. In DNA, the CDR3 is TGTGCCACCAGCAGACCAAACGGGCTAGCTCTGGAGACCCAGTACTTC.

The chain combines TRBV5-1 with TRBJ1-1; 7 bases are shared with TRBD1. The ends lost 2 bases at V and 0 bases at J; junction bases unmatched: 13. Germline CDR1 is SGHRS and CDR2 is YFSETQ. The CDR3 covers 18 residues. CDR3 loop: CASSFNPQGVTMNTEAFF. The CDR3 DNA reads as TGCGCCAGCAGCTTTAACCCCCAGGGGGTAACCATGAACACTGAAGCTTTCTTT.

This clone has only one observation. V and J are TRBV5-1 and TRBJ2-5, with 11 bases fitting TRBD2. Germline V gene sequence: CDR1 SGHRS, CDR2 YFSETQ. The CDR3 has 14 residues. The V gene end was trimmed by 7 bases and the J gene end by 1 base; junction bases not matched to a gene: 3. CDR3 sequence reads: CASPGTSGQETQYF. The CDR3 DNA reads as TGCGCCAGCCCCGGGACTAGCGGCCAAGAGACCCAGTACTTC.

J is TRBJ1-3 and V is TRBV6-5; 7 nucleotides line up with TRBD1. The V gene's germline CDR1 is MNHEY and CDR2 SVGAGI. Trimming cost V 6 bases and J 0 bases; bases outside gene matches: 5. This CDR3 spans 15 amino acids. The CDR3 sequence is CASSRDSSSGNTIYF. CDR3 DNA: TGTGCCAGCAGCCGGGACAGCAGCTCTGGAAACACCATATATTTT.

The rearrangement links TRBV11-2 to TRBJ1-2; D perhaps matches TRBD1 (5 bases). The CDR3 is 13 residues long. CDR1 is SGHAT and CDR2 is FQNNGV in the germline V gene. V lost 5 bases to trimming and J lost 1 base, with 8 bases between them. The chain's CDR3 is CASSPQGNYGYTF. The CDR3 nucleotides read TGTGCCAGCAGCCCCCAGGGTAACTATGGCTACACCTTC.

The rearrangement joins TRBV14 to TRBJ2-5; a possible D gene is TRBD2 (5 bases). Germline CDR1 SGHDN, CDR2 FVKESK. This CDR3 has 14 amino acids. V lost 1 base and J 8 bases, leaving 14 bases between the germline ends. The chain's CDR3 is CASSQVGVAPTQYF. For the CDR3, the DNA is TGTGCCAGCAGCCAAGTGGGCGTAGCGCCTACCCAGTACTTC.